The clone carrying this T cell receptor beta chain was observed many times. This sample stems from a study of identical twins. One entry per CDR3 protein results from TCRdb running MiXCR on the 5' RACE reads. This table has roughly 750,000 distinct CDR3 sequences, 21% appearing once. Germline V gene data show CDR1 as SQVTM and CDR2 as ANQGSEA. After removal of 2 bases from V and 9 bases from J, the junction contained 4 bases not matched to a gene. There are 13 residues in the CDR3. The same data also contributed to another study, on T cells expressing NK-cell markers.

The sample taken for sequencing was PBMCs. The rearrangement links TRBV29-1 to TRBJ2-1; 10 nucleotides agree with TRBD2. This clonotype was obtained from a woman aged 18 to 35 in good health. The CDR3: CSVELAGVGEQFF. Written as DNA, the CDR3 is TGCAGCGTTGAACTAGCGGGGGTTGGTGAGCAGTTCTTC.